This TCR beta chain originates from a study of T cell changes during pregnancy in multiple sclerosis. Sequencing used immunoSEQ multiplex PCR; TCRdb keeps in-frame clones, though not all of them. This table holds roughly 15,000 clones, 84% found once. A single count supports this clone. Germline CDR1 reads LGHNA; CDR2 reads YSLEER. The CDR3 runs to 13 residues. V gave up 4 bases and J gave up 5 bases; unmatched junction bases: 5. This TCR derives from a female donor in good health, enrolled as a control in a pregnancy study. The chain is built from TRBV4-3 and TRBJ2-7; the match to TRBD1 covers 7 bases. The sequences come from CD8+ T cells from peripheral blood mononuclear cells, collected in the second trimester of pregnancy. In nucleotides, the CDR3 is TGCGCCAGCAGCCCGGGACAGTTCAACGAGCAGTACTTC. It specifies CASSPGQFNEQYF.